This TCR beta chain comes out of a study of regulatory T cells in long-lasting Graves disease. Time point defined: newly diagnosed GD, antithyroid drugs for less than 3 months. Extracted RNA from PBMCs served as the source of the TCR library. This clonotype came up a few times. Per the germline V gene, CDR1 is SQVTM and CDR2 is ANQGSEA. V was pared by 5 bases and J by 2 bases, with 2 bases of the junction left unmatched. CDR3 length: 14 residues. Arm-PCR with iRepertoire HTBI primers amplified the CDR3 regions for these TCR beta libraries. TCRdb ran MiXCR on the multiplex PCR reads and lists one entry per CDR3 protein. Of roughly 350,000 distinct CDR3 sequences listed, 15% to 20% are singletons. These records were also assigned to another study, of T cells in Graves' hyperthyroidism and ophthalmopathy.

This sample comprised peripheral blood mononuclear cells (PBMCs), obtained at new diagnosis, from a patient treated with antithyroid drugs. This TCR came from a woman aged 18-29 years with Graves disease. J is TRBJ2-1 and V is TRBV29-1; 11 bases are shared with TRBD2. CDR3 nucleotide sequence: TGCAGCGTTATGACTAGCGGGGCCTACAATGAGCAGTTCTTC. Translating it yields CSVMTSGAYNEQFF.